The next 6 T cell receptor beta chains were all read from a single sample in a study of CD8+ T cells in alopecia areata. As to treatment: oral pan-JAK inhibitor, 5-10 mg twice daily. Extracted RNA was reverse transcribed into cDNA, the sequencing template. The repertoire was sequenced with immunoSEQ multiplex PCR; TCRdb's copy has only in-frame clones and lacks some. The data contain 200,000 or so clones, 55% to 70% of them singletons. The sequencing used CD4+ T cells sorted from blood, collected at week 24, from a patient treated with tofacitinib. These receptors were collected from a human donor with alopecia areata.

CDR3 nucleotide sequence: TGTGCCTGGAGGGCGAAGAGCACAGATACGCAGTATTTT. Translation: CAWRAKSTDTQYF. J is TRBJ2-3 and V is TRBV30; unclear D gene. The CDR3 has 13 amino acids. Per the germline V gene, CDR1 is GTSNPN and CDR2 is SVGIG (reference sequence). Trimming took 3 bases from V and 0 from J, leaving 7 bases between them.

This clone has a handful of counts. This chain joins TRBV10-3 and TRBJ1-2; TRBD1 agrees at 8 bases. The V and J ends lost 4 bases and 6 bases, in that order; junction bases with no gene match: 4. CDR1 ENHRY and CDR2 SYGVKD come from the germline V gene. This CDR3 contains 13 residues. CDR3 nucleotide sequence: TGTGCCATCAGTGGGACGGGACAGGATGGCTACACCTTC. Protein sequence: CAISGTGQDGYTF.

This clone turned up a few times. This rearrangement joins TRBV2 to TRBJ2-7; 11 positions match TRBD2. The CDR3 runs 18 residues. Germline V lookup: CDR1 SNHLY, CDR2 FYNNEI. Trimming cost V 1 base and J 0 bases; bases outside gene matches: 8. The CDR3 nucleotides read TGTGCCAGCAGTGAAGGTCTAGCGGGGGGCACTAGCTCCTACGAGCAGTACTTC. Protein: CASSEGLAGGTSSYEQYF. The complete variable domain, with remaining parts taken from reference TRBV2 and TRBJ2-7, reads EPEVTQTPSHQVTQMGQEVILRCVPISNHLYFYWYRQILGQKVEFLVSFYNNEISEKSEIFDDQFSVERPDGSNFTLKIRSTKLEDSAMYFCASSEGLAGGTSSYEQYFGPGTRLTVT.

V gene TRBV5-1 combines with J gene TRBJ1-1, with D perhaps TRBD1 (5 bases). The CDR3 contains 13 residues. V was cut by 8 bases and J by 2 bases, with 13 bases left in between. The germline V gene has CDR1 SGHRS and CDR2 YFSETQ. DNA of the CDR3: TGCGCCAGTTCGGGACTCATCAACACTGAAGCTTTCTTT. Translating gives CASSGLINTEAFF.

Details on this clone: A much larger clone differs by one base, so this may be a read error. The chain joins TRBV5-1 to TRBJ1-2; 7 bases line up with TRBD1. Germline CDR1 is SGHRS and CDR2 is YFSETQ. Trimming took 4 bases from V and 3 from J; bases not matched to a gene: 3. The CDR3 runs 13 residues. CDR3 in amino acids: CASSPTGDYGYTF. Here the CDR3 DNA reads TGCGCCAGCAGCCCTACAGGGGACTATGGCTACACCTTC.

The chain has TRBV5-1 and TRBJ2-7; 8 nucleotides match TRBD2. J gave up 1 base and V 1 base, and 7 bases lay outside the gene matches. The V gene's germline CDR1 is SGHRS and CDR2 YFSETQ. The CDR3 extends over 16 amino acids. For the CDR3, the DNA is TGCGCCAGCAGCTTGAACGTAGCGGGGCCGTCCTACGAGCAGTACTTC. Amino acid sequence: CASSLNVAGPSYEQYF.